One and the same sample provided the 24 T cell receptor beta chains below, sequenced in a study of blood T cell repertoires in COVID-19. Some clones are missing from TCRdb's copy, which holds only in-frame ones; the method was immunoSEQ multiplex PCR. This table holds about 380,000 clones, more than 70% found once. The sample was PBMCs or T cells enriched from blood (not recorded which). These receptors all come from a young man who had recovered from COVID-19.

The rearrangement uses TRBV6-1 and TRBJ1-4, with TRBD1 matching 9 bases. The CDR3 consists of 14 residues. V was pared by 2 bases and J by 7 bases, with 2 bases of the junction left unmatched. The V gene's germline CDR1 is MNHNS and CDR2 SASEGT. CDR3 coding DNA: TGTGCCAGCAGTGAAAGGACAGGGGCTGAAAAACTGTTTTTT. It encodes CASSERTGAEKLFF.

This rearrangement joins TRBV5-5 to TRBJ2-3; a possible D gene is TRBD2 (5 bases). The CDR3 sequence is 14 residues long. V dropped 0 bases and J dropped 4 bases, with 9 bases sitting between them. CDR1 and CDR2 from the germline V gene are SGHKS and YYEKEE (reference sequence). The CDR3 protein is CASSLGSGADTQYF. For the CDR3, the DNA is TGTGCCAGCAGCTTGGGGTCCGGGGCAGATACGCAGTATTTT. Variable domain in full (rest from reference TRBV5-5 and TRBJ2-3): DAGVTQSPTHLIKTRGQQVTLRCSPISGHKSVSWYQQVLGQGPQFIFQYYEKEERGRGNFPDRFSARQFPNYSSELNVNALLLGDSALYLCASSLGSGADTQYFGPGTRLTVL.

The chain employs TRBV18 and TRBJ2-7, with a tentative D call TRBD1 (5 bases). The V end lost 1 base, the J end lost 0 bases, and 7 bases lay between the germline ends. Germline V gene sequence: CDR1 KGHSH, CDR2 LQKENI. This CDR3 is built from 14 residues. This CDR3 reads CASSPQGNSYEQYF. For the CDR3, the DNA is TGTGCCAGCTCACCACAGGGGAACTCCTACGAGCAGTACTTC.

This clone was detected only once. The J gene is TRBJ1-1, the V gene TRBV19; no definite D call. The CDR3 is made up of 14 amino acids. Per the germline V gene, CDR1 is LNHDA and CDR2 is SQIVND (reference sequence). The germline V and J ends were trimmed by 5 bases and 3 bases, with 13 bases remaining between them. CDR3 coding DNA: TGTGCCAGTAGTGTCTGGGCAGGCGACACTGAAGCTTTCTTT. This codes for CASSVWAGDTEAFF.

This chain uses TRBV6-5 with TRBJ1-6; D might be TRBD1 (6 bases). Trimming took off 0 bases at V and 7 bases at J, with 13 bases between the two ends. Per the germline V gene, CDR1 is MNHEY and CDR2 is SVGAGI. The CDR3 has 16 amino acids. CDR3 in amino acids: CASSYSNDRRNSPLHF. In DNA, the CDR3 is TGTGCCAGCAGTTACTCTAACGACAGGAGAAATTCACCCCTCCACTTT.

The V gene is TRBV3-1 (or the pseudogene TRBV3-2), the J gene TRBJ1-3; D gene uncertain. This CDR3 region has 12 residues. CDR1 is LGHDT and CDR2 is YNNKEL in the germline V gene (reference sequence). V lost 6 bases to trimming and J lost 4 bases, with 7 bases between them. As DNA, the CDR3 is TGTGCCAGCAGATCTAGAGGAAACACCATATATTTT. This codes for CASRSRGNTIYF.

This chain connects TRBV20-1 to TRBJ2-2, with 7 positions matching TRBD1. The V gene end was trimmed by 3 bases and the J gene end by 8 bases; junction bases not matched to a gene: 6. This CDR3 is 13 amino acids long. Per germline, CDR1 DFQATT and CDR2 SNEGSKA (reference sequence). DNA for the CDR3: TGCAGTGCTAGTTTACAGGGGCGAGGGGAGCTGTTTTTT. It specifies CSASLQGRGELFF.

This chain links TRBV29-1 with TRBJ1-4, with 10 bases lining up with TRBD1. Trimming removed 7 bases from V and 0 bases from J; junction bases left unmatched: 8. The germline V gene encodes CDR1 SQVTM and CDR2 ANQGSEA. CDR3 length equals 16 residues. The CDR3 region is CSARTGGFATNEKLFF. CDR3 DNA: TGCAGCGCCCGGACAGGGGGATTTGCAACTAATGAAAAACTGTTTTTT.

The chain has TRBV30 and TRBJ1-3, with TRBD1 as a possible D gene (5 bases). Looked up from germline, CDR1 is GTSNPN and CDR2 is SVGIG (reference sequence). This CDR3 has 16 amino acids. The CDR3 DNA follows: TGTGCGGCCTACCGAGGACGGCTTTCAGGGGGAAACACCATATATTTT. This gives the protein CAAYRGRLSGGNTIYF.

In DNA form, the CDR3 reads TGCGCCAGCAGCAGGGGGTCGAGAGAAAAACTGTTTTTT. It encodes CASSRGSREKLFF. V and J are TRBV5-1 and TRBJ1-4; possible D gene TRBD1, 6 bases. V lost 4 bases, J lost 8 bases, and 12 bases lay in between. This CDR3 spans 13 amino acids. In germline, CDR1 is SGHRS, CDR2 YFSETQ.

The CDR3 sequence: CASSKDRVRNIQYF. The DNA of the CDR3 is TGTGCCAGTAGTAAGGACAGGGTGAGAAACATTCAGTACTTC. The chain is built from TRBV19 and TRBJ2-4; 8 bases align to TRBD1. The CDR3 extends over 14 amino acids. Per the germline V gene, CDR1 is LNHDA and CDR2 is SQIVND (reference sequence). V lost 4 bases, J lost 6 bases, and 5 bases stayed unmatched.

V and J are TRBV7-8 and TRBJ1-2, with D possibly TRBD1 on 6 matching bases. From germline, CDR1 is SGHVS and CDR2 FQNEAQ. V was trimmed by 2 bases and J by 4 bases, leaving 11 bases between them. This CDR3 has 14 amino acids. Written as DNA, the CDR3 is TGTGCCAGCAGCTTACTGGGGGCTAGCTATGGCTACACCTTC. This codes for CASSLLGASYGYTF.

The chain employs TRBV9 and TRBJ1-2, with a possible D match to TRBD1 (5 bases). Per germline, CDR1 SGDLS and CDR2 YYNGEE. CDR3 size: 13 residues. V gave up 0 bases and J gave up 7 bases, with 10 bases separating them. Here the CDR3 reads CASSVVGGSGYTF. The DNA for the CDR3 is TGTGCCAGCAGCGTAGTCGGGGGTTCTGGCTACACCTTC.

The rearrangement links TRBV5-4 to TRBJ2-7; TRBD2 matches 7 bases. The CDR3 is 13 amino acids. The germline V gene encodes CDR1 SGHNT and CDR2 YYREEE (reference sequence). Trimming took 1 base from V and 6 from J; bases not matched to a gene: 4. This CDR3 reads CASSLREGLEQYF. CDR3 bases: TGTGCCAGCAGCTTGAGGGAGGGACTCGAGCAGTACTTC.

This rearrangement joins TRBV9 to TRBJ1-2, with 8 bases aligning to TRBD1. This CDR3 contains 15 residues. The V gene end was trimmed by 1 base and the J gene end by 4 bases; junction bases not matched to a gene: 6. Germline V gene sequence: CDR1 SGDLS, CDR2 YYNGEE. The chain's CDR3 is CASSVQTGDIYGYTF. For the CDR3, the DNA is TGTGCCAGCAGCGTACAGACAGGGGATATCTATGGCTACACCTTC.

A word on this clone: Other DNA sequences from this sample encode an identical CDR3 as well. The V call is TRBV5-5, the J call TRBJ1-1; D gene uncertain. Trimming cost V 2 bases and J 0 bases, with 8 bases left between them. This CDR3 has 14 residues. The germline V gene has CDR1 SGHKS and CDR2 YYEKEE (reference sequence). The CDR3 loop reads CASSFRYMNTEAFF. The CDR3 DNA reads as TGTGCCAGCAGCTTCAGATACATGAACACTGAAGCTTTCTTT. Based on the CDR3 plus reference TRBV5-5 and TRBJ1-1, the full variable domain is DAGVTQSPTHLIKTRGQQVTLRCSPISGHKSVSWYQQVLGQGPQFIFQYYEKEERGRGNFPDRFSARQFPNYSSELNVNALLLGDSALYLCASSFRYMNTEAFFGQGTRLTVV.

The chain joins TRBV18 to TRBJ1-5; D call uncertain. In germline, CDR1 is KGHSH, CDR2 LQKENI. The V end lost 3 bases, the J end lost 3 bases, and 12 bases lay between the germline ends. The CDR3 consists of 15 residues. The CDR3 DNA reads TGTGCCAGCTCACCCAGGACGAGGGACAATCAGCCCCAGCATTTT. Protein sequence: CASSPRTRDNQPQHF.

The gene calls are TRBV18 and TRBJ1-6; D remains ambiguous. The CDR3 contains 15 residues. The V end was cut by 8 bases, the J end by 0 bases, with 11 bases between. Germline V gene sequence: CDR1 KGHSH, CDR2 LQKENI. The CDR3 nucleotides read TGTGCCAGCCAGGAGGGTTCCTCCTATAATTCACCCCTCCACTTT. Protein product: CASQEGSSYNSPLHF.

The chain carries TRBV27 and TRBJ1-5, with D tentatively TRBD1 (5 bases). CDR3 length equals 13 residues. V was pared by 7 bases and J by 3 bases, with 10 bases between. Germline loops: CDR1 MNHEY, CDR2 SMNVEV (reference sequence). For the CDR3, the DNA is TGTGCCAGCAAGGCAGGGAACAATCAGCCCCAGCATTTT. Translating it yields CASKAGNNQPQHF.

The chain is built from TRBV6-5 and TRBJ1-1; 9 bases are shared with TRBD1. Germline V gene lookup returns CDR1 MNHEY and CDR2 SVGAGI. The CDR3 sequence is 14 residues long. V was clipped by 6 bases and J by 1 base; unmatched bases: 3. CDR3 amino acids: CASSTQGANTEAFF. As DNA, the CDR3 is TGTGCCAGCAGCACACAGGGGGCGAACACTGAAGCTTTCTTT.

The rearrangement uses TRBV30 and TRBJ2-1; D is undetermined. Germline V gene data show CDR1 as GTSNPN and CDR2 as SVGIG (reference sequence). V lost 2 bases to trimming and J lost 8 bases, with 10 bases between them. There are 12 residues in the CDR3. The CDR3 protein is CAWSLMGDEQFF. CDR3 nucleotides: TGTGCCTGGAGTCTCATGGGCGATGAGCAGTTCTTC.

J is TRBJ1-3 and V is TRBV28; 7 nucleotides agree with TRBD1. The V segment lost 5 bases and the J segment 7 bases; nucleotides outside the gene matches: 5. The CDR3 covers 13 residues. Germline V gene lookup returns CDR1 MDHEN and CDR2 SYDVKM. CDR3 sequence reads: CASSRDRANTIYF. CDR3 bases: TGTGCCAGCAGTCGAGACAGGGCCAACACCATATATTTT.

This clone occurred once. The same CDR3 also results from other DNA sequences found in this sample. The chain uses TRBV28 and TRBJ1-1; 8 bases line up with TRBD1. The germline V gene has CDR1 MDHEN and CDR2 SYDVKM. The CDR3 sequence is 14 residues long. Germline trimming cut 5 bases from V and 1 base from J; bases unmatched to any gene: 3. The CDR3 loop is CASSPGQGNTEAFF. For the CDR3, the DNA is TGTGCCAGCAGTCCTGGACAGGGGAACACTGAAGCTTTCTTT.

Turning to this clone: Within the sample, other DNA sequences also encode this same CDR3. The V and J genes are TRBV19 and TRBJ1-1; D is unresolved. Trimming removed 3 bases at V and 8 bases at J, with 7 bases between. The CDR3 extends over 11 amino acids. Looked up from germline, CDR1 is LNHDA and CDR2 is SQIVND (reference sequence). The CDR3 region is CASSIRGEAFF. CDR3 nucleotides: TGTGCCAGTAGTATTAGAGGGGAAGCTTTCTTT.